Each of the 14 T cell receptor beta chains below was sequenced from the same sample in a study of T cells in localized non-small cell lung cancer. Here immunoSEQ multiplex PCR was the method, and the copy in TCRdb shows in-frame clones only, minus some. This sample yields about 40,000 clones, of which about 87% are seen a single time; roughly 3.6% belongs to the top ten. This sample comprised peripheral blood, obtained before any cancer treatment. These receptors all come from a man aged 18 to 50 with stage I lung adenocarcinoma.

This chain uses TRBV6-5 with TRBJ1-6, with D possibly matching TRBD1 (6 bases). Germline CDR1 is MNHEY and CDR2 is SVGAGI. Trimming cost V 7 bases and J 9 bases, with 13 bases left between them. The CDR3 spans 13 residues. The CDR3 here is CASKRGHGSPLHF. DNA for the CDR3: TGTGCCAGCAAGAGGGGACATGGTTCACCCCTCCACTTT.

The chain uses TRBV9 and TRBJ2-6; D may match TRBD1 or TRBD2 (5 bases each). The CDR3 length is 19 residues. Per germline, CDR1 SGDLS and CDR2 YYNGEE. V gave up 3 bases and J gave up 5 bases, with 24 bases separating them. This chain's CDR3 is CASSANRDPDISWANVLTF. CDR3 DNA: TGTGCCAGCAGCGCTAACCGGGACCCCGATATTTCCTGGGCCAACGTCCTGACTTTC.

The gene calls are TRBV2 and TRBJ1-2; D uncertain. Trimming removed 6 bases from V and 0 bases from J, with 14 bases in between. The CDR3 runs to 15 residues. Germline V gene data show CDR1 as SNHLY and CDR2 as FYNNEI. The CDR3 DNA is TGTGCCAGCAGGAAGGAGGCCACGACTAACTATGGCTACACCTTC. Protein: CASRKEATTNYGYTF.

This clone has only one observation. The V call is TRBV11-2, the J call TRBJ2-1; D call uncertain. V dropped 5 bases and J dropped 0 bases, with 17 bases sitting between them. Germline values: CDR1 SGHAT, CDR2 FQNNGV. The CDR3 is 17 residues long. The CDR3 region is CASSPDLFASSYNEQFF. Here the CDR3 DNA reads TGTGCCAGCAGCCCAGACCTTTTCGCCAGCTCCTACAATGAGCAGTTCTTC. The full variable domain, completed using reference TRBV11-2 and TRBJ2-1, is EAGVAQSPRYKIIEKRQSVAFWCNPISGHATLYWYQQILGQGPKLLIQFQNNGVVDDSQLPKDRFSAERLKGVDSTLKIQPAKLEDSAVYLCASSPDLFASSYNEQFFGPGTRLTVL.

The V call is TRBV5-6, the J call TRBJ2-1; possibly TRBD1 for D (6 bases). The V gene's germline CDR1 is SGHDT and CDR2 YYEEEE. The CDR3 consists of 13 residues. The V gene lost 3 bases and the J gene lost 9 bases, with 13 bases spanning the gap. The CDR3 DNA sequence: TGTGCCAGCAGCTGGAGTTCGACAGGTGAGCAGTTCTTC. It translates to CASSWSSTGEQFF.

This clone was recorded only once. This chain connects TRBV6-6 to TRBJ2-7; 8 nucleotides line up with TRBD1. Germline trimming cut 6 bases from V and 5 bases from J; bases unmatched to any gene: 9. The CDR3 contains 14 residues. In germline, CDR1 is MNHNY, CDR2 SVGAGI (reference sequence). CDR3 sequence (DNA): TGTGCCAGCAGGTCGGACAGGGTAATCGACGAGCAGTACTTC. Residues: CASRSDRVIDEQYF.

The chain couples TRBV7-3 to TRBJ2-3; D possibly corresponds to TRBD2 (5 bases). CDR1 is SGHTA and CDR2 is FQGTGA in the germline V gene. The CDR3 runs to 12 residues. Trimming took 4 bases from V and 4 from J, leaving 6 bases between them. CDR3 bases: TGTGCCAGCAGCTCGGGGTCAGATACGCAGTATTTT. Translation gives CASSSGSDTQYF. Complete variable domain (other parts from reference TRBV7-3 and TRBJ2-3): GAGVSQTPSNKVTEKGKYVELRCDPISGHTALYWYRQSLGQGPEFLIYFQGTGAADDSGLPNDRFFAVRPEGSVSTLKIQRTERGDSAVYLCASSSGSDTQYFGPGTRLTVL.

In this sample, this clone turned up once. CDR3: CASSGQGGNSPLHF. The DNA for the CDR3 is TGTGCCAGCAGTGGCCAGGGCGGTAATTCACCCCTCCACTTT. The chain couples TRBV2 to TRBJ1-6, with D possibly TRBD1 on 5 matching bases. Germline loops: CDR1 SNHLY, CDR2 FYNNEI. Trimming pared 4 bases from V and 6 bases from J, leaving 10 bases between. The length of the CDR3 is 14 residues.

In its sample, this clone was seen once. The chain joins TRBV7-9 to TRBJ1-4, with no clear D. Looked up from germline, CDR1 is SEHNR and CDR2 is FQNEAQ (reference sequence). The CDR3 is made up of 15 amino acids. V lost 5 bases to trimming and J lost 0 bases, with 10 bases between them. CDR3 nucleotide sequence: TGTGCCAGCAGCCCGGACGGTGCAACTAATGAAAAACTGTTTTTT. Its translation is CASSPDGATNEKLFF.

The chain is built from TRBV19 and TRBJ2-1, with D perhaps matching TRBD1 or TRBD2 (5 bases each). Germline V lookup: CDR1 LNHDA, CDR2 SQIVND (reference sequence). The CDR3 is 12 amino acids. CDR3 amino acids: CASEGAGNEQFF. Here the CDR3 DNA reads TGTGCAAGCGAAGGGGCGGGCAATGAGCAGTTCTTC.

The genes are TRBV5-1 and TRBJ2-5; 8 bases line up with TRBD2. V lost 4 bases to trimming and J lost 3 bases; unmatched junction nucleotides: 8. Per germline, CDR1 SGHRS and CDR2 YFSETQ. The CDR3 covers 15 residues. The CDR3 nucleotides read TGCGCCAGCAGCCCGGGAGGGACGCCGAAAGAGACCCAGTACTTC. It is translated as CASSPGGTPKETQYF.

This chain connects TRBV6-5 to TRBJ1-3; a weak D match, TRBD1 (5 bases). The CDR3 sequence is 15 residues long. The V gene's germline CDR1 is MNHEY and CDR2 SVGAGI. The V gene lost 8 bases and the J gene lost 0 bases, with 14 bases spanning the gap. CDR3 sequence reads: CASAVDSNSGNTIYF. The CDR3 coding sequence is TGTGCCAGCGCCGTCGACAGTAACTCTGGAAACACCATATATTTT.

The chain uses TRBV11-2 and TRBJ1-1; no definite D call. Trimming shortened V by 0 bases and J by 1 base, and 3 bases separated the two germline ends. Germline loops: CDR1 SGHAT, CDR2 FQNNGV. This CDR3 is 13 amino acids long. This CDR3 is CASSLDRNTEAFF. CDR3 bases: TGTGCCAGCAGCTTAGACAGGAACACTGAAGCTTTCTTT. Together with reference TRBV11-2 and TRBJ1-1, the CDR3 gives the full variable domain: EAGVAQSPRYKIIEKRQSVAFWCNPISGHATLYWYQQILGQGPKLLIQFQNNGVVDDSQLPKDRFSAERLKGVDSTLKIQPAKLEDSAVYLCASSLDRNTEAFFGQGTRLTVV.

V and J are TRBV18 and TRBJ1-1, with 8 positions matching TRBD1. CDR1 is KGHSH and CDR2 is LQKENI in the germline V gene. The CDR3 contains 16 residues. Trimming removed 0 bases from V and 6 bases from J; junction bases left unmatched: 9. The CDR3 sequence is CASSPPVSGGDAEAFF. The CDR3, as DNA: TGTGCCAGCTCACCACCAGTTTCAGGGGGCGACGCTGAAGCTTTCTTT.